This T cell receptor beta chain was captured in a study of shared clonotypes between healthy human individuals. The germline V gene has CDR1 LGHNA and CDR2 YNFKEQ. V was shortened by 3 bases and J by 4 bases, with 22 bases between the two germline ends. This CDR3 spans 17 amino acids. Genomic DNA of each subset was evenly split across several immunoSEQ plates. Source study methods: Filtering was not the same, since immunoSEQ gave junction-only sequences without quality scores. Assay: immunoSEQ multiplex PCR; the TCRdb copy retains only in-frame clones and omits some. V, J and clone size are taken as reported in that table, and D and trimming were inferred from the DNA itself. The sample shows around 2.5 million clones, over 85% of them seen only once.

The gene calls are TRBV4-2 and TRBJ2-7, with D perhaps matching TRBD1 or TRBD2 (5 bases each). Sequencing input: naive CD4+ T cells from PBMCs. Subset defined: CD45RA+ positively selected. This receptor was taken from a man aged 18 to 30 in good health. Some clones in this sample may be carry-over from other donors' samples. CDR3 loop: CASSHPTSTGTLYEQYF. CDR3 coding DNA: TGTGCCAGCAGCCACCCGACCTCCACGGGGACCTTGTACGAGCAGTACTTC.